This TCR beta chain was recorded in a study of T cells expressing NK-cell markers. Overall study context: Repertoires of TCR beta were obtained from T cells sorted as CD3+CD56+NKG2C+, CD3+CD56+NKG2C- and CD3+CD56-NKG2C+.

Study-level points and caveats: A few donors likewise had their CD3+CD56-NKG2C+ fraction led by these clonotypes. In a group of five to seven donors, dominant NKG2C+ clonotypes represented 1.0-7.0% of CD8+ T cells.

CDR1 is LNHNV and CDR2 is YYDKDF in the germline V gene (reference sequence). The CDR3 loop spans 17 amino acids. Note on this clonotype: What it binds is not known.

TCRdb reprocessed the 5' RACE reads and keeps a single row for each CDR3 protein, giving no DNA. The data show around 550,000 distinct CDR3 sequences, and the top ten clones hold under 4.5%. The sequence was collected from a man aged 18 to 30 in good health. The J gene is TRBJ2-1, the V gene TRBV15; the TRBD2 assignment by TCRdb is unverifiable without DNA. Sample: blood T cells: a sorted CD56 or NKG2C T cell subset, CD4+ or CD8+ T cells, or bulk PBMC T cells (not recorded which). CDR3 in amino acids: CATSLPGGSWEVHEQFF. The complete variable domain, with remaining parts taken from reference TRBV15 and TRBJ2-1, reads DAMVIQNPRYQVTQFGKPVTLSCSQTLNHNVMYWYQQKSSQAPKLLFHYYDKDFNNEADTPDNFQSRRPNTSFCFLDIRSPGLGDTAMYLCATSLPGGSWEVHEQFFGPGTRLTVL.